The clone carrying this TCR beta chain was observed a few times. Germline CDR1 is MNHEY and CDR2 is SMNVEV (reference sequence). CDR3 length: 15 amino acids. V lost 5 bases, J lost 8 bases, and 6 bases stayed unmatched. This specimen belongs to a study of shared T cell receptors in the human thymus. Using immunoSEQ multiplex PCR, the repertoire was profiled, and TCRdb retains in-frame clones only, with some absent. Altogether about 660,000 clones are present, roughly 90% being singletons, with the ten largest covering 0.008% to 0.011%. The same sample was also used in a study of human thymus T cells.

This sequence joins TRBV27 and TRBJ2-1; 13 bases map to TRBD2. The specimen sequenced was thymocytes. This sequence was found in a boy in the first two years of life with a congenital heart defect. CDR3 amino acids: CASSPRLAGGDEQFF. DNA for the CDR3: TGTGCCAGCAGTCCCCGACTAGCGGGAGGCGATGAGCAGTTCTTC.